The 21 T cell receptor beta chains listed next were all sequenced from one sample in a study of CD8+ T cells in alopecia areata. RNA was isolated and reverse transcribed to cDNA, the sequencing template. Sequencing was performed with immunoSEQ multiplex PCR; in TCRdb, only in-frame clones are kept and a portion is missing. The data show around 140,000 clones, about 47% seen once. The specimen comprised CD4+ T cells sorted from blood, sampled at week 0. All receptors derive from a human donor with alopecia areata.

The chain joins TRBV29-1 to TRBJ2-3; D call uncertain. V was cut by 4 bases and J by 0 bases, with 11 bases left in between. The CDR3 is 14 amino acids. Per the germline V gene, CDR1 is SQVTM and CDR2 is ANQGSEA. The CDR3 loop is CSVGSSTSTDTQYF. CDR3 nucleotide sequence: TGCAGCGTTGGTAGTAGTACAAGCACAGATACGCAGTATTTT.

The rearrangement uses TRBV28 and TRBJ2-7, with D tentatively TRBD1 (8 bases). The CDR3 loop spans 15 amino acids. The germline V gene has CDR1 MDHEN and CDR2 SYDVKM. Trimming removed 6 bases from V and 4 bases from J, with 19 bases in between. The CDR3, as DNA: TGTGCCAGCAGCCCCACCGGACAGGGAGGGTACGAGCAGTACTTC. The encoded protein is CASSPTGQGGYEQYF.

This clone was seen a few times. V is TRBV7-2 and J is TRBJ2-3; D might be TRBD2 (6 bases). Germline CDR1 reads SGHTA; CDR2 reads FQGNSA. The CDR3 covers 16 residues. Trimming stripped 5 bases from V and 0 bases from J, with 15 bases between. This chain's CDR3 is CASSPRGRRSTDTQYF. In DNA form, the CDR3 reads TGTGCCAGCAGCCCTCGGGGGAGGCGGAGCACAGATACGCAGTATTTT.

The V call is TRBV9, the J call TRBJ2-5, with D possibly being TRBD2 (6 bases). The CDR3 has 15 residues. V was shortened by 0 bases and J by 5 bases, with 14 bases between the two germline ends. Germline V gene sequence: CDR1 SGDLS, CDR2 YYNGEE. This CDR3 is CASSVVPSATETQYF. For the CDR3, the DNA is TGTGCCAGCAGCGTAGTTCCTAGCGCCACCGAGACCCAGTACTTC. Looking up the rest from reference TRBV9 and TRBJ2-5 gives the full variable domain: DSGVTQTPKHLITATGQRVTLRCSPRSGDLSVYWYQQSLDQGLQFLIQYYNGEERAKGNILERFSAQQFPDLHSELNLSSLELGDSALYFCASSVVPSATETQYFGPGTRLLVL.

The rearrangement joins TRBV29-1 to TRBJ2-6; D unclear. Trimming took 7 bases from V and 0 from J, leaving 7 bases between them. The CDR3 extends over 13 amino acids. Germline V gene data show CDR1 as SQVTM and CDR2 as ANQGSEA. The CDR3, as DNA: TGCAGCGCCCTACTCTCTGGGGCCAACGTCCTGACTTTC. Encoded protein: CSALLSGANVLTF.

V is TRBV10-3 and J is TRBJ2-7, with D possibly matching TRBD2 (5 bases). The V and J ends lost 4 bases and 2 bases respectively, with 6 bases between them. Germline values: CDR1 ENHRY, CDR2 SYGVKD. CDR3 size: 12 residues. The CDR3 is CAISARAYEQYF. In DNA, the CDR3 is TGTGCCATCAGTGCGCGGGCCTACGAGCAGTACTTC.

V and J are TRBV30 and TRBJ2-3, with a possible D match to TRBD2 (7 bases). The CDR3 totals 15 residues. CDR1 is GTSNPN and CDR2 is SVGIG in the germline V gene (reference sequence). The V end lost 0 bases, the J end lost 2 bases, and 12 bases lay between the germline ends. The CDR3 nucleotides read TGTGCCTGGAGTGTACAGGGAGGGCCCACAGATACGCAGTATTTT. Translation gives CAWSVQGGPTDTQYF.

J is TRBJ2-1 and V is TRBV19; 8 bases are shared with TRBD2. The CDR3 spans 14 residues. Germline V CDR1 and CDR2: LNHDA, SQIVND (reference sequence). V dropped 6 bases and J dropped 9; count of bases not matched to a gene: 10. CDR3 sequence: CASRTIAGSGEQFF. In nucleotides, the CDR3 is TGTGCCAGTAGGACCATAGCGGGAAGTGGTGAGCAGTTCTTC.

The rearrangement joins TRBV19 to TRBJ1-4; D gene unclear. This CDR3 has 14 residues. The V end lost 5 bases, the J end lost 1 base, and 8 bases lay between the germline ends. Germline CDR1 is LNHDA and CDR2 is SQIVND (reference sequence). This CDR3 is CASSPLGTNEKLFF. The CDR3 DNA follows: TGTGCCAGTAGTCCCCTGGGAACTAATGAAAAACTGTTTTTT.

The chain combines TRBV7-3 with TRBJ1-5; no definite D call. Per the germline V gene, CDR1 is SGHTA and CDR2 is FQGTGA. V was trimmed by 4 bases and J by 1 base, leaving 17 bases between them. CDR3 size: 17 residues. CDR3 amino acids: CASSSPSYWVSNQPQHF. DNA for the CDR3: TGTGCCAGCAGCTCCCCGTCCTATTGGGTCAGCAATCAGCCCCAGCATTTT.

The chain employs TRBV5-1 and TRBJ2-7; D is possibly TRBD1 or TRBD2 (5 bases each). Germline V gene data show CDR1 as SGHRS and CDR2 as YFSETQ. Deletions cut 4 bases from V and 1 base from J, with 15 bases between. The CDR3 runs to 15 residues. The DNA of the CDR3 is TGCGCCAGCAGCAGGGACCGTAAGTTATCCTACGAGCAGTACTTC. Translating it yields CASSRDRKLSYEQYF.

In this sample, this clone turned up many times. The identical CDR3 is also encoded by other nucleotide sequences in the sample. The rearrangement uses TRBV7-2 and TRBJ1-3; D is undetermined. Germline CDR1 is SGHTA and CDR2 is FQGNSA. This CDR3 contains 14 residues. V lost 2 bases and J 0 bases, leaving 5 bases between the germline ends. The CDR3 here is CASSLQSSGNTIYF. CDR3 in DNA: TGTGCCAGCAGCTTACAGAGCTCTGGAAACACCATATATTTT.

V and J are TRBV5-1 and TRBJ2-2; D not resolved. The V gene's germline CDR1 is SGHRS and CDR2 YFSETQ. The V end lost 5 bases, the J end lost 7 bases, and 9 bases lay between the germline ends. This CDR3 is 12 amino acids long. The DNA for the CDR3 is TGCGCCAGCAGTCAAAAGAACGGGGAGCTGTTTTTT. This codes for CASSQKNGELFF.

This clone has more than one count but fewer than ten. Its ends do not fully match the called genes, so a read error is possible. CDR3 DNA: TGCAGCGTTTCCCGGTTCGGCGGGACTCCGATGCTCTTC. This encodes CSVSRFGGTPMLF. The chain links TRBV29-1 to TRBJ2-1; tentatively, D is TRBD2 (6 bases). This CDR3 spans 13 amino acids. Germline V gene data show CDR1 as SQVTM and CDR2 as ANQGSEA.

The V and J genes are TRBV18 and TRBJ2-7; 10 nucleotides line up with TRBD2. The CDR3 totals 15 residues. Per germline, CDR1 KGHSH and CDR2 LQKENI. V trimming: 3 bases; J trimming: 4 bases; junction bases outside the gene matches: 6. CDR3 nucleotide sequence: TGTGCCAGCTCACCGTCTAGCGGGAGTCCATACGAGCAGTACTTC. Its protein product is CASSPSSGSPYEQYF.

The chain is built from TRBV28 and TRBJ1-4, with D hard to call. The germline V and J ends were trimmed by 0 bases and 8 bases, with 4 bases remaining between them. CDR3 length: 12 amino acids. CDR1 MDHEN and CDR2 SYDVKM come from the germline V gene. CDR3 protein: CASSLWGEKLFF. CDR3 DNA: TGTGCCAGCAGTTTATGGGGCGAAAAACTGTTTTTT.

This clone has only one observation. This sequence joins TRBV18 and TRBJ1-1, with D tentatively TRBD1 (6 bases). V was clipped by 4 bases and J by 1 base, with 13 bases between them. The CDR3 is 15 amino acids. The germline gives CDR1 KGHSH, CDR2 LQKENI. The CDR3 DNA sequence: TGTGCCAGCTCACTGGGACAAAGGGGGAACACTGAAGCTTTCTTT. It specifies CASSLGQRGNTEAFF.

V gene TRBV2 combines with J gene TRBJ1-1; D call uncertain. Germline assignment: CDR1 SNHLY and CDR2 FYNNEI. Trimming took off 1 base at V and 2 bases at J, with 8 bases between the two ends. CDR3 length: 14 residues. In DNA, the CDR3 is TGTGCCAGCAGTGAAGGGATCCTAAACACTGAAGCTTTCTTT. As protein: CASSEGILNTEAFF.

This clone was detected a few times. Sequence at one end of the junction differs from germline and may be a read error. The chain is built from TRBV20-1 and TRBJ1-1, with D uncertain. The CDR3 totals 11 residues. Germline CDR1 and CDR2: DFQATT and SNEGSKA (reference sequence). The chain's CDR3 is CSPSSNTEAFF. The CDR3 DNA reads TGCAGTCCTAGTTCGAACACTGAAGCTTTCTTT.

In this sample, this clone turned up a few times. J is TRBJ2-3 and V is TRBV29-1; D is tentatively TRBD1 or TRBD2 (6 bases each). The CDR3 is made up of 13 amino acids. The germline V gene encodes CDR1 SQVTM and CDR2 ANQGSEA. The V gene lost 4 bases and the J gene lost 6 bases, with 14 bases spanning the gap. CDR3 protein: CSVALGGRDTQYF. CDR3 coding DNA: TGCAGCGTTGCTTTGGGGGGCAGGGATACGCAGTATTTT.

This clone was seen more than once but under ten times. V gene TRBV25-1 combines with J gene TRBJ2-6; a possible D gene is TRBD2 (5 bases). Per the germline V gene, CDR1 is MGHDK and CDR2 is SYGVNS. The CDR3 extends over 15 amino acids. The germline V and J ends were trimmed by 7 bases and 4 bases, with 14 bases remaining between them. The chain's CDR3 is CASTYSELGANVLTF. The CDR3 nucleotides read TGTGCCAGCACCTATAGCGAGTTGGGGGCCAACGTCCTGACTTTC.